The T cell receptor (beta chain) described here comes from a study of blood T cell repertoires in COVID-19. Study details: T cells, B-cell-depleted T cells, or PBMCs provided the cDNA or gDNA that served as material.

In the study's own analysis: Reference gene primer amplification gave estimated nucleated cell counts. Sequencing was performed with immunoSEQ multiplex PCR; in TCRdb, only in-frame clones are kept and a portion is missing. For V, J and clone size, that table is used; D and trimming come from the DNA. Here the sample spans 45,000 to 70,000 clones, approximately 90% being singletons. Looked up from germline, CDR1 is SEHNR and CDR2 is FQNEAQ (reference sequence). This CDR3 contains 14 residues. V shed 7 bases and J shed 6 bases, with 16 bases lying between them. Material for sequencing was peripheral blood. The TCR originated in a woman aged 55 to 70 with active COVID-19. The V gene is TRBV7-9, the J gene TRBJ1-5, with D hard to call. CDR3 residues: CASTPWEEGQPQHF. Here the CDR3 DNA reads TGTGCCAGCACCCCCTGGGAGGAGGGTCAGCCCCAGCATTTT.